This is a list of T cell receptor beta chains from one sample in a study of technical replicates of blood from four donors. Sequencing used immunoSEQ multiplex PCR; TCRdb keeps in-frame clones, though not all of them. This table has around 80,000 clones, 96% appearing once. Sequencing input: T cells isolated from PBMCs. The receptors shown here come from a human donor in good health. Each CDR3 is given with its conserved first and last residue. Each record gives: J gene, D gene, V gene, clone size, CDR3 DNA, CDR3 protein. A D gene is named only where the DNA matches it firmly. Clone size is not always given. Where it is, it says once, few, many or a class for expanded clones.

TRBJ1-1 TRBD1 TRBV30 - TGTGCCTGGAAATGGGACAGGAACACTGAAGCTTTCTTT CAWKWDRNTEAFF
TRBJ2-7 TRBD2 TRBV29-1 - TGCAGCGTTGAATCACTAGCGGGAGGGCGGTCCTACGAGCAGTACTTC CSVESLAGGRSYEQYF
TRBJ2-5 TRBD1 TRBV5-1 - TGCGCCAGCAAGGGGACGGGACAGGGGGAGACCCAGTACTTC CASKGTGQGETQYF
TRBJ2-7 TRBD2 TRBV6-5 - TGTGCCAGCAGTCCCGGACTAGCGGAATCCTACGAGCAGTACTTC CASSPGLAESYEQYF
TRBJ1-5 - TRBV5-8 once TGTGCCAGCAGCTTGACAGGCCTTTTGCATCAGCCCCAGCATTTT CASSLTGLLHQPQHF
TRBJ1-2 TRBD1 TRBV7-3 - TGTGCCAGCAGCTCTCACCCAGGGGGCGCGGGTGATGGCTACACCTTC CASSSHPGGAGDGYTF
TRBJ2-2 TRBD1 TRBV18 - TGTGCCAGCTCACCACTCCGGGACAGTCACACCGGGGAGCTGTTTTTT CASSPLRDSHTGELFF
TRBJ2-7 TRBD1 TRBV27 - TGTGCCAGCAGTTCCGACAGGGCCTCCTACGAGCAGTACTTC CASSSDRASYEQYF
TRBJ1-2 - TRBV19 - TGTGCCAGTACAACCAGGAGGTCCTATGGCTACACCTTC CASTTRRSYGYTF
TRBJ1-2 TRBD1 TRBV5-1 - TGCGCCAGCAGGTACAGGGGGCGCGACTATGGCTACACCTTC CASRYRGRDYGYTF
TRBJ2-5 TRBD2 TRBV2 once TGTGCCAGCAGTGATGGACTAGCGGGAGTAGGGACCCAGTACTTC CASSDGLAGVGTQYF
TRBJ2-1 - TRBV9 - TGTGCCAGCAGCGTAGGGGCTAGCGAACTCTACAATGAGCAGTTCTTC CASSVGASELYNEQFF
TRBJ1-5 TRBD1 TRBV6-5 - TGTGCCAGCAGCCAGGGGGCAGAGCGACCCCAGCATTTT CASSQGAERPQHF
TRBJ2-7 TRBD2 TRBV11-1 - TGTGCCAGCAGCTTAGTGCGAGCGGGAGTGGACGAGCAGTACTTC CASSLVRAGVDEQYF